This TCR beta chain stems from a study of T cells after yellow fever vaccination (dated by TCRdb to the late 2010s). Context from the whole study: Libraries from fractions with low cell numbers were prepared with the SMART-Seq v4 Ultra Low Input RNA kit. Bulk TCR alpha and beta repertoires were sequenced longitudinally to track T-cell clones before and after primary and booster YFV17D yellow fever vaccination. Two healthy male donors, one aged 18 to 30 and one aged 30 to 40 years, made up the cohort. Blood was collected at multiple timepoints before and after primary and secondary immunization, and bulk PBMC replicates and cell subsets were isolated. Beyond this particular receptor, the publication reports: A small share of clonotypes was detected in both CD4 and CD8 compartments, with the overlap likely arising from convergent recombination. Because only a couple of donors were included in the study, the extent to which the findings can be generalized is limited. Most clones expanded after primary vaccination (96% of CD4 and around nine tenths of CD8) were re-detected after the booster, suggesting that broad memory maintenance occurred. Compared with the primary T-cell response, the secondary T-cell response was weaker but faster, peaking on day 5 rather than day 15. Computational filtering was required because FACS-sorted repertoires could contain abundant contaminating clonotypes from the bulk population.

The data were produced on an Illumina NovaSeq 6000. TCR cDNA was synthesized by 5'RACE template switching, which introduced a universal primer site and unique molecular identifiers. cDNA synthesis was primed from both the TCR alpha and TCR beta constant segments. Two PCR steps were used to amplify libraries, with sample barcodes and sequencing adapters being added in the second step. Libraries were sequenced on Illumina HiSeq 2500 (2x100 bp) or NovaSeq (2x150 bp). As for the original processing: Demultiplexing of reads and collapsing into UMI consensus sequences were performed with MIGEC, and V(D)J alignment was carried out with MiXCR. Vaccine-responding clonotypes were identified with edgeR using replicate PBMC samples, with FDR below 0.01 and a log2 fold change above 5 up to day 15 being required. Bulk clonotypes were assigned CD4 or CD8 identity according to which sequenced CD4 or CD8 repertoire held them at higher abundance. TCRdb reanalyzed the raw reads on its own, using fastp at Q25 for trimming and MiXCR for clone calling, and kept in-frame beta chains. Each entry is one CDR3 protein sequence, shown with its most common DNA and genes. For this entry, the V and J calls and clone size follow TCRdb and not the study's own pipeline. This sample comprises some 420,000 distinct CDR3 sequences, 18% of them detected only once. The top ten constitute 15% to 20% of the sample.

The label giving this sample's treatment or condition can be read as: live attenuated yellow fever vaccine strain. At every blood-draw timepoint, two biological replicates of bulk PBMCs were collected. PBMCs were isolated from peripheral blood using a standard Ficoll-Paque protocol. TriZol was used to extract RNA from bulk PBMCs, from CD4 and CD8 fractions, and from dextramer-positive and dextramer-negative fractions. The CDR3 runs 12 residues from the cysteine to the phenylalanine. The read is trimmed to its CDR3 DNA, 36 bases read in frame from base 1. The germline V gene (reference sequence) gives CDR1 as DFQATT and CDR2 as SNEGSKA. V and J lose 5 bases and 8 bases, and a span of 13 bases separates them. This clonotype was observed many times. Its recognized antigen is unknown. The record has no base qualities; no much larger clone is one base away.

The source was PBMCs, collected before the yellow fever booster vaccination. The chain links TRBV20-1 with TRBJ2-1; the D gene cannot be named for sure. The receptor was isolated from a man aged 18 to 30 who received the YFV17D yellow fever vaccine. The nucleotides are TGCAGTGCTTCGACCTCAGCCGATGAGCAGTTCTTC. Its translation is CSASTSADEQFF.